The text below deals with one T cell receptor (beta chain). Looked up from germline, CDR1 is SGHNT and CDR2 is YYREEE (reference sequence). The CDR3 loop spans 16 amino acids. Unmatched junction bases numbered 3, after V lost 0 bases and J lost 0 bases. The data originate from a study of blood T cell repertoires in COVID-19. Whole-study context: From T cells, B-cell-depleted T cells, or PBMCs came the material, which was cDNA or gDNA.

Sequenced by immunoSEQ multiplex PCR; TCRdb stores in-frame clones only, minus some. The data contain about 130,000 clones, more than 70% of them seen just once; the ten biggest clones take up about 3.6%. The clonotype originates from a woman aged 60-75 years with acute or convalescent COVID-19. This chain links TRBV5-4 with TRBJ1-3, with 7 bases that match TRBD1. The sample consisted of peripheral blood. CDR3 amino acids: CASSLGGTVSGNTIYF. CDR3 DNA: TGTGCCAGCAGCTTGGGAGGGACAGTCTCTGGAAACACCATATATTTT.